This TCR beta chain was recorded in a study of cytomegalovirus exposure and HLA in healthy donors. V was cut by 3 bases and J by 6 bases, with 11 bases left in between. Per germline, CDR1 MNHEY and CDR2 SVGAGI. The CDR3 is made up of 13 amino acids. Vbeta (60) and Jbeta (13) primers were used in the PCR. Assay: immunoSEQ multiplex PCR; the TCRdb copy retains only in-frame clones and omits some. The data show under 200,000 clones, with 65% to 70% seen just once and roughly 4.1% held by the top ten. The receptor was derived from a woman younger than 30 in good health and CMV-seropositive. This sequence joins TRBV6-5 and TRBJ1-2; maybe TRBD1 (6 bases). The source material was PBMCs. The CDR3 DNA is TGTGCCAGCAGTTATGATAGACAGGATGGCTACACCTTC. Amino acids: CASSYDRQDGYTF.